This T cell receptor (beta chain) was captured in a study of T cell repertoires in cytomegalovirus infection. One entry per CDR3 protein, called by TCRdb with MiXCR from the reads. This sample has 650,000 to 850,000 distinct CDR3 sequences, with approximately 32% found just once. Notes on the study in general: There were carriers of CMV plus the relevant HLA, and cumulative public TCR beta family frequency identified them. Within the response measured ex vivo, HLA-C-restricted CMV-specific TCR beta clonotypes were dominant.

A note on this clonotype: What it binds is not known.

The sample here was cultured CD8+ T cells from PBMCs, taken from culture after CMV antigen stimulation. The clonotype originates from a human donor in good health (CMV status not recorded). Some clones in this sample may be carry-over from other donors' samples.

The CDR3 DNA reads TGTGCCAGCATCAAGAGCCCTCGACAGGGGGGTGGACAGCCCCAGCATTTT. Translated, it gives CASIKSPRQGGGQPQHF. The chain employs TRBV6-2 or TRBV6-3 and TRBJ1-5; 9 bases are shared with TRBD1. V was clipped by 7 bases and J by 7 bases; unmatched bases: 17. From germline, CDR1 is MNHEY and CDR2 SVGEGT. The CDR3 is 17 residues long.